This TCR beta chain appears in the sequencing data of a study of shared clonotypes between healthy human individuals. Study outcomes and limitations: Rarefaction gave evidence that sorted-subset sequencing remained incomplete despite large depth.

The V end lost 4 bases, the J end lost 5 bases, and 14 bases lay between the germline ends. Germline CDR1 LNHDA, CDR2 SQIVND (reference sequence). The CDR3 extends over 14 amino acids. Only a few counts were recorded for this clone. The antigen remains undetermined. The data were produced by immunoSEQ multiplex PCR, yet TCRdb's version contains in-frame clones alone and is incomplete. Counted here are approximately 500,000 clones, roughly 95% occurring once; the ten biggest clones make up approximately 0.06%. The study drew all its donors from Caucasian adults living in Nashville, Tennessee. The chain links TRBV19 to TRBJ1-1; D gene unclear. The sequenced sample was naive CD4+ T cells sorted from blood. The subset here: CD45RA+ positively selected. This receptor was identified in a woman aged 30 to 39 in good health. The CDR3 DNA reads TGTGCCAGTAGTACATCGACCGGATGGACTGAAGCTTTCTTT. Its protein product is CASSTSTGWTEAFF.